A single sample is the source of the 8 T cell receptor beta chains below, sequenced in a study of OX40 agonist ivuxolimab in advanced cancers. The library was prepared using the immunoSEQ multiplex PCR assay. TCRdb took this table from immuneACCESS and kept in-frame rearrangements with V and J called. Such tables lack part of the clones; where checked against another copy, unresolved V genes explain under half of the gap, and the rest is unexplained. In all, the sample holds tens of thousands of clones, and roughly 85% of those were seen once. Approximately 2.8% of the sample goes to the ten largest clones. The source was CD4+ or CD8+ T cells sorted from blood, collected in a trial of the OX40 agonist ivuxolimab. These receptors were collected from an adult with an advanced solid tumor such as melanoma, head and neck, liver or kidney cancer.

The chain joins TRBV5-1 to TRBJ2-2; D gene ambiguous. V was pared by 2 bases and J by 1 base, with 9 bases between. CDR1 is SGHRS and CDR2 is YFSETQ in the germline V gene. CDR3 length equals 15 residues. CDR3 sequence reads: CASSLTGLNTGELFF. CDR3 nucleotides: TGCGCCAGCAGCTTAACCGGTCTGAACACCGGGGAGCTGTTTTTT.

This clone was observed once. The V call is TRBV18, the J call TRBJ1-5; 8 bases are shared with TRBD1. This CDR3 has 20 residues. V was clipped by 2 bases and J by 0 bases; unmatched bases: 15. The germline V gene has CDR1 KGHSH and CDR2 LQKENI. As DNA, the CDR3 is TGTGCCAGCTCACCAATTCCGACAGGGGAAGGGGCCTTTAGCAATCAGCCCCAGCATTTT. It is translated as CASSPIPTGEGAFSNQPQHF.

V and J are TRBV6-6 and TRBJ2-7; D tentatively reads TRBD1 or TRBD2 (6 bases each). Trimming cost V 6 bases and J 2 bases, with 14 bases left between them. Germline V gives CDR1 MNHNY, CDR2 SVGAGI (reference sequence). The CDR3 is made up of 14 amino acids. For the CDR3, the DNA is TGTGCCAGCAGCCTCGGGGGCCAACCCTACGAGCAGTACTTC. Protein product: CASSLGGQPYEQYF.

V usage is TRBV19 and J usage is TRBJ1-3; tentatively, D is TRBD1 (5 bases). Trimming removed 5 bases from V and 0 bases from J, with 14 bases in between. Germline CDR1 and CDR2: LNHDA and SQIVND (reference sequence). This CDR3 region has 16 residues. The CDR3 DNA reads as TGTGCCAGTAGTGTGGGACGGACGAGCTCTGGAAACACCATATATTTT. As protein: CASSVGRTSSGNTIYF.

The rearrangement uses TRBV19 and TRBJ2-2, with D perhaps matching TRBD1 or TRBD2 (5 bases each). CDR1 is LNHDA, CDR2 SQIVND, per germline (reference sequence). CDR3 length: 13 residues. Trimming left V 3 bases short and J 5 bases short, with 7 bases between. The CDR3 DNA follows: TGTGCCAGTAGTATTGGGGGAACCGGGGAGCTGTTTTTT. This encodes CASSIGGTGELFF. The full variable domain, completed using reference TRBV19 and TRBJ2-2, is DGGITQSPKYLFRKEGQNVTLSCEQNLNHDAMYWYRQDPGQGLRLIYYSQIVNDFQKGDIAEGYSVSREKKESFPLTVTSAQKNPTAFYLCASSIGGTGELFFGEGSRLTVL.

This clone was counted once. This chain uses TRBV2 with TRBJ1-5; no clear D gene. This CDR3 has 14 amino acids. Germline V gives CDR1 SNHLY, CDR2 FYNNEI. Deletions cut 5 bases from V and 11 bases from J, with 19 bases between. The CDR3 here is CASSPDPPGESQHF. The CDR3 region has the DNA TGTGCCAGCAGTCCAGACCCGCCAGGAGAGTCCCAGCATTTT.

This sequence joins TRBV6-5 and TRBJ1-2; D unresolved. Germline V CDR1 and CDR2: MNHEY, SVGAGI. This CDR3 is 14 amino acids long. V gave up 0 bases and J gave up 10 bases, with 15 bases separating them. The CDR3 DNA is TGTGCCAGCAGTTACTCCGCGGCCCACCTCGTCTACACCTTC. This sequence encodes CASSYSAAHLVYTF.

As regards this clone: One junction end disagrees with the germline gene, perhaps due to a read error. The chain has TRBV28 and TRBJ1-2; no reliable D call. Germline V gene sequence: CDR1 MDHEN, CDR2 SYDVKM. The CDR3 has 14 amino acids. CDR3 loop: CASDTPQWRAPKAF. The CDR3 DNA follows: TGTGCCAGCGACACCCCTCAGTGGAGGGCTCCTAAGGCCTTC.